The T cell receptor (beta chain) under discussion was sequenced for a study of regulatory T cells in long-lasting Graves disease. Study-level findings and limits: Compared with new cases, persistent Graves' patients showed reduced TCR diversity.

The CDR3 extends over 17 amino acids. V gave up 0 bases and J gave up 1 base, with 15 bases separating them. Germline CDR1 reads SGHDN; CDR2 reads FVKESK. Construction of TCR beta libraries relied on iRepertoire HTBI primers and on Arm-PCR targeting CDR3 regions. MiXCR, applied by TCRdb to the multiplex PCR reads, yields one record per CDR3 protein. The data hold roughly 420,000 distinct CDR3 sequences, with about 15% observed a single time. About this clonotype: As yet, its antigen is unknown. This may arise from a read error, as a much more abundant clone is one base away.

Indicated time point: newly diagnosed GD, antithyroid drugs for less than 3 months. From RNA extracted from PBMCs, the TCR library was made. Staff took about 9 milliliters of peripheral blood and put it into EDTA tubes. The sample was also reused in another study, on T cells in Graves' hyperthyroidism and ophthalmopathy. From that study: With a duration under 2 months, the hyperthyroidism was newly diagnosed in patients aged 18 to 65. First-round RT-PCR with HTBI primers amplified the TCR CDR3 region.

Sequences were derived from peripheral blood mononuclear cells (PBMCs), sampled at new diagnosis, from a patient treated with antithyroid drugs. The clonotype was recovered from a woman under 40 with Graves disease. This chain uses TRBV14 with TRBJ2-5; TRBD1 or TRBD2 may be the D gene (6 bases each). The CDR3 DNA sequence: TGTGCCAGCAGCCAAGAATGGGGGGACACGATCCAAGAGACCCAGTACTTC. It translates to CASSQEWGDTIQETQYF.